These 30 T cell receptor beta chains originate from one sample sequenced in a study of Graves' ophthalmopathy and Graves' hyperthyroidism. Investigators amplified TCR beta CDR3 regions from RNA transcripts. After a first-round RT-PCR with HTBI primers, a second-round multiplex PCR was run. TCRdb fed the multiplex PCR reads into MiXCR, producing one record per CDR3 protein. The sample shows approximately 500,000 distinct CDR3 sequences, 13% to 15% of them seen only once. The material sequenced was blood. The origin of the receptors is a woman younger than 45 with Graves' ophthalmopathy.

This clonotype has more than one count but fewer than ten. DNA of the CDR3: TGTGCCAGCAGCACTAGTGGGAGAGGGGCCACCGGGGAGCTGTTTTTT. It encodes CASSTSGRGATGELFF. The genes are TRBV11-1 and TRBJ2-2; D is possibly TRBD1 or TRBD2 (5 bases each). V dropped 5 bases and J dropped 4 bases, with 17 bases sitting between them. There are 16 residues in the CDR3. CDR1 is SGHAT and CDR2 is FQDESV in the germline V gene (reference sequence). The complete variable domain, with remaining parts taken from reference TRBV11-1 and TRBJ2-2, reads EAEVAQSPRYKITEKSQAVAFWCDPISGHATLYWYRQILGQGPELLVQFQDESVVDDSQLPKDRFSAERLKGVDSTLKIQPAELGDSAMYLCASSTSGRGATGELFFGEGSRLTVL.

The table lists this clonotype with many counts. This chain joins TRBV24-1 and TRBJ2-2, with D possibly TRBD2 on 6 matching bases. V dropped 0 bases and J dropped 1 base, with 17 bases sitting between them. The CDR3 spans 19 residues. CDR1 and CDR2 from the germline V gene are KGHDR and SFDVKD. The DNA for the CDR3 is TGTGCCACCAGTGATTTGACAGACCCACGTAGCGGGAACACCGGGGAGCTGTTTTTT. Translated, it gives CATSDLTDPRSGNTGELFF.

This clonotype was detected ten times or more. The chain joins TRBV7-8 to TRBJ2-5; D unresolved. From germline, CDR1 is SGHVS and CDR2 FQNEAQ. The CDR3 contains 15 residues. V was shortened by 1 base and J by 4 bases, with 13 bases between the two germline ends. The CDR3 loop is CASSLVLSVAETQYF. In nucleotides, the CDR3 is TGTGCCAGCAGCTTAGTCCTTAGTGTAGCAGAGACCCAGTACTTC.

This clonotype appeared many times. This sequence joins TRBV12-3 or TRBV12-4 and TRBJ2-7, with D possibly being TRBD1 (5 bases). V was pared by 0 bases and J by 3 bases, with 9 bases between. CDR3 length: 14 amino acids. The CDR3 region is CASSLATASYEQYF. The CDR3 DNA reads TGTGCCAGCAGTTTAGCGACAGCGAGCTACGAGCAGTACTTC.

This clonotype was recorded many times. This chain uses TRBV6-1 with TRBJ1-1; D call uncertain. The CDR3 contains 15 residues. The V gene lost 8 bases and the J gene lost 4 bases, with 20 bases spanning the gap. From germline, CDR1 is MNHNS and CDR2 SASEGT. This CDR3 is CASCRLRNSVTEAFF. Here the CDR3 DNA reads TGTGCCAGCTGTAGGCTTCGGAATTCGGTCACTGAAGCTTTCTTT.

This clonotype was observed at least ten times. The V call is TRBV12-3 or TRBV12-4, the J call TRBJ2-7, with 9 bases matching TRBD1. V shed 4 bases and J 7 bases; nucleotides not matched to a gene: 11. This CDR3 has 15 residues. The CDR3 reads CASSSPRQGVGEQYF. CDR3 nucleotides: TGTGCCAGCAGTTCCCCTCGACAGGGGGTGGGTGAGCAGTACTTC.

This clonotype came up many times. The chain couples TRBV5-1 to TRBJ2-2, with TRBD2 as a possible D gene (6 bases). Trimming took 7 bases from V and 8 from J, leaving 21 bases between them. CDR3 length: 15 residues. Germline V gene data show CDR1 as SGHRS and CDR2 as YFSETQ. The CDR3 bases are TGCGCCAGCCGTGACAAAGGAGGGAGCGGAGGGGAGCTGTTTTTT. Protein: CASRDKGGSGGELFF.

The V gene is TRBV4-1, the J gene TRBJ2-7; the D gene is possibly TRBD1 (5 bases). Trimming cost V 0 bases and J 3 bases, with 12 bases left between them. Germline V gene lookup returns CDR1 MGHRA and CDR2 YSYEKL. The CDR3 consists of 15 residues. CDR3 in amino acids: CASSQDRTGDYEQYF. Written as DNA, the CDR3 is TGCGCCAGCAGCCAAGATAGAACAGGTGACTACGAGCAGTACTTC.

This clonotype was counted only a few times. The J gene is TRBJ2-4, the V gene TRBV5-4; possibly TRBD2 for D (7 bases). The CDR3 is 14 residues long. Germline loops: CDR1 SGHNT, CDR2 YYREEE (reference sequence). V lost 3 bases to trimming and J lost 8 bases, with 15 bases between them. CDR3 amino acids: CASSSKGGSDIQYF. CDR3 bases: TGTGCCAGCAGCTCTAAGGGGGGGAGTGACATTCAGTACTTC. The full variable domain, its missing parts supplied by reference TRBV5-4 and TRBJ2-4, is ETGVTQSPTHLIKTRGQQVTLRCSSQSGHNTVSWYQQALGQGPQFIFQYYREEENGRGNFPPRFSGLQFPNYSSELNVNALELDDSALYLCASSSKGGSDIQYFGAGTRLSVL.

This clonotype has at least ten counts. The J gene is TRBJ1-6, the V gene TRBV12-3 or TRBV12-4, with D uncertain. The V end lost 3 bases, the J end lost 8 bases, and 11 bases lay between the germline ends. The CDR3 loop spans 14 amino acids. In DNA, the CDR3 is TGTGCCAGCAGTTTCACCGGGGATGATTCACCCCTCCACTTT. This encodes CASSFTGDDSPLHF.

This clonotype was counted many times. The rearrangement joins TRBV12-3 or TRBV12-4 to TRBJ1-5; D is unresolved. This CDR3 comprises 14 residues. V was pared by 5 bases and J by 5 bases, with 13 bases between. The CDR3, as DNA: TGTGCCAGCAGTCCCTCGGGAGGCGATCAGCCCCAGCATTTT. The encoded protein is CASSPSGGDQPQHF.

This clonotype was observed many times. The rearrangement links TRBV6-1 to TRBJ1-6, with no clear D. CDR1 and CDR2 from the germline V gene are MNHNS and SASEGT. This CDR3 spans 15 amino acids. Trimming left V 3 bases short and J 7 bases short, with 13 bases between. CDR3 in amino acids: CASSDGTGGNSPLHF. The CDR3 DNA follows: TGTGCCAGCAGTGATGGTACCGGAGGCAATTCACCCCTCCACTTT.

This clonotype has at least ten counts. This rearrangement joins TRBV12-3 or TRBV12-4 to TRBJ1-1; tentative D call: TRBD1 (5 bases). V lost 5 bases and J 0 bases, leaving 13 bases between the germline ends. The CDR3 has 15 residues. Written as DNA, the CDR3 is TGTGCCAGCAGTACCTCGGGACCTATGAACACTGAAGCTTTCTTT. This gives the protein CASSTSGPMNTEAFF.

There are many counts of this clonotype. This chain links TRBV6-1 with TRBJ2-2; the D is unclear. V lost 7 bases, J lost 4 bases, and 10 bases lay in between. Germline V CDR1 and CDR2: MNHNS, SASEGT. The CDR3 is made up of 13 amino acids. CDR3 nucleotides: TGTGCCAGCAAGCAGGTTTCCACCGGGGAGCTGTTTTTT. Its protein product is CASKQVSTGELFF.

A word on this clonotype: Mismatch with germline at one junction end may stem from a read error. The V call is TRBV2, the J call TRBJ2-2, with D possibly being TRBD2 (6 bases). Germline V lookup: CDR1 SNHLY, CDR2 FYNNEI. The CDR3 is 12 residues long. The CDR3 DNA reads TGTGCCAGCAGTGAACTGGTCGGGGGGCTGTTTTTT. It codes for CASSELVGGLFF.

Ten or more counts support this clonotype. This chain uses TRBV6-1 with TRBJ2-7; 10 bases agree with TRBD1. Germline-derived CDR1 and CDR2 are MNHNS and SASEGT. CDR3 length: 14 amino acids. V lost 6 bases, J lost 3 bases, and 5 bases stayed unmatched. The CDR3 nucleotides are TGTGCCAGCAGAGGAGGGGACAGGGGCTACGAGCAGTACTTC. It translates to CASRGGDRGYEQYF.

This clonotype occurred many times. Its ends do not fully match the called genes, so a read error is possible. The V call is TRBV7-7, the J call TRBJ2-7, with TRBD2 as a possible D gene (5 bases). The CDR3 sequence is 13 residues long. Germline CDR1 and CDR2: SSHAT and FNYEAQ (reference sequence). The CDR3 loop reads CASSFGLADEQYF. The CDR3 DNA follows: TGTGCTAGCAGCTTCGGACTGGCGGACGAGCAGTACTTC.

This clonotype was recorded at least ten times. The chain links TRBV28 to TRBJ2-5; D possibly corresponds to TRBD1 (6 bases). Trimming took 6 bases from V and 4 from J, leaving 12 bases between them. Germline V gene sequence: CDR1 MDHEN, CDR2 SYDVKM. The CDR3 runs to 13 residues. The CDR3 DNA follows: TGTGCCAGCAGCCAAACAGGGAGAGAGACCCAGTACTTC. It yields the protein CASSQTGRETQYF.

This clonotype was recorded at least ten times. This chain uses TRBV28 with TRBJ2-5, with 7 bases aligning to TRBD2. Germline loops: CDR1 MDHEN, CDR2 SYDVKM. The CDR3 has 19 residues. Trimming took 5 bases from V and 0 from J; bases not matched to a gene: 18. This CDR3 reads CASSPLVGGLADDQETQYF. Written as DNA, the CDR3 is TGTGCCAGCAGTCCCCTTGTGGGGGGTCTAGCGGACGACCAAGAGACCCAGTACTTC.

In its sample, this clonotype was seen many times. This chain uses TRBV6-5 with TRBJ1-2, with a tentative D call TRBD1 (6 bases). This CDR3 contains 13 residues. V was trimmed by 2 bases and J by 4 bases, leaving 8 bases between them. Looked up from germline, CDR1 is MNHEY and CDR2 is SVGAGI. The CDR3 loop reads CASSYPDSYGYTF. The CDR3 nucleotides read TGTGCCAGCAGTTACCCGGACAGCTATGGCTACACCTTC.

In this sample, this clonotype turned up many times. The J gene is TRBJ2-7, the V gene TRBV6-1; D remains ambiguous. Germline values: CDR1 MNHNS, CDR2 SASEGT. This CDR3 comprises 14 residues. V was trimmed by 0 bases and J by 3 bases, leaving 9 bases between them. CDR3 bases: TGTGCCAGCAGTGAAGCGGTCCCATACTACGAGCAGTACTTC. It specifies CASSEAVPYYEQYF.

The V gene is TRBV11-2, the J gene TRBJ2-3; D remains ambiguous. The CDR3 extends over 17 amino acids. The V gene's germline CDR1 is SGHAT and CDR2 FQNNGV. Trimming pared 7 bases from V and 5 bases from J, leaving 25 bases between. In nucleotides, the CDR3 is TGTGCCAGCATCCTTTATGGGCGGCTAAATGAGGAAGATACGCAGTATTTT. It yields the protein CASILYGRLNEEDTQYF.

In its sample, this clonotype was seen many times. This sequence joins TRBV28 and TRBJ1-2; D is perhaps TRBD1 (5 bases). In germline, CDR1 is MDHEN, CDR2 SYDVKM. The CDR3 consists of 14 residues. The V end lost 3 bases, the J end lost 8 bases, and 16 bases lay between the germline ends. The CDR3 DNA follows: TGTGCCAGCAGTTTGCAAGCCGGGGGGTCAGGCTACACCTTC. Protein product: CASSLQAGGSGYTF.

In this sample, this clonotype turned up many times. V usage is TRBV12-3 or TRBV12-4 and J usage is TRBJ2-7; 12 nucleotides match TRBD2. V lost 4 bases and J lost 7; bases outside the gene matches: 5. This CDR3 region has 14 residues. CDR3 sequence: CASSSTSGSGEQYF. The CDR3 region has the DNA TGTGCCAGCAGTTCGACTAGCGGGAGTGGTGAGCAGTACTTC.

The sample holds many counts of this clonotype. This chain connects TRBV5-1 to TRBJ1-1; D uncertain. Germline V lookup: CDR1 SGHRS, CDR2 YFSETQ. V was trimmed by 2 bases and J by 0 bases, leaving 11 bases between them. This CDR3 is 15 amino acids long. CDR3 sequence: CASSFGSHMNTEAFF. CDR3 coding DNA: TGCGCCAGCAGCTTCGGGAGTCACATGAACACTGAAGCTTTCTTT.

This clonotype was picked up many times. This chain connects TRBV20-1 to TRBJ2-7, with D unclear. The CDR3 runs to 13 residues. Germline V CDR1 and CDR2: DFQATT, SNEGSKA (reference sequence). V shed 6 bases and J shed 4 bases, with 16 bases lying between them. This CDR3 is CSAPGRWWYEQYF. CDR3 coding DNA: TGCAGTGCCCCCGGACGATGGTGGTACGAGCAGTACTTC.

This clonotype has a count of ten or more. The chain combines TRBV6-1 with TRBJ1-2; D not resolved. Trimming shortened V by 5 bases and J by 4 bases, and 11 bases separated the two germline ends. Looked up from germline, CDR1 is MNHNS and CDR2 is SASEGT. The CDR3 is 13 residues long. The chain's CDR3 is CASSKTVAYGYTF. CDR3 DNA sequence: TGTGCCAGCAGTAAAACAGTTGCCTATGGCTACACCTTC.

This clonotype was counted only a few times. V gene TRBV5-6 combines with J gene TRBJ2-5; D is ambiguous. V was cut by 9 bases and J by 2 bases, with 20 bases left in between. Germline V lookup: CDR1 SGHDT, CDR2 YYEEEE. The CDR3 totals 15 residues. Here the CDR3 DNA reads TGTGCCACCCTCCGTAGGGCTACACTACAAGAGACCCAGTACTTC. It yields the protein CATLRRATLQETQYF.

The chain joins TRBV6-4 to TRBJ2-7, with 10 bases matching TRBD2. J was trimmed by 2 bases and V by 2 bases; bases with no gene match: 9. The CDR3 has 17 residues. Germline values: CDR1 MRHNA, CDR2 SNTAGT. The chain's CDR3 is CASSDLAGAANTYEQYF. The CDR3 nucleotides read TGTGCCAGCAGTGACCTAGCGGGAGCCGCAAACACCTACGAGCAGTACTTC.

This clonotype was recorded a few times. The chain is built from TRBV10-3 and TRBJ1-1; 9 bases fit TRBD1. CDR3 length equals 16 residues. V shed 0 bases and J 4 bases; nucleotides not matched to a gene: 6. CDR1 and CDR2 from the germline V gene are ENHRY and SYGVKD. CDR3 nucleotides: TGTGCCATCAGTGAGTCGCGACAGGGGGGAGGCACTGAAGCTTTCTTT. It is translated as CAISESRQGGGTEAFF.